One T cell receptor (beta chain) is described in this entry. Participants spanned ages about 18 to 100 years and resided in 24 US areas. The study assigned cohorts using participant-reported clinical history. Germline V gene data show CDR1 as SGDLS and CDR2 as YYNGEE. Unmatched junction bases numbered 11, after V lost 0 bases and J lost 5 bases. The CDR3 runs 17 residues. The sample is drawn from a study of blood T cell repertoires in COVID-19. Looking at the study overall: Nucleic acid was either cDNA or gDNA, and it came from T cells, B-cell-depleted T cells, or PBMCs.

In the source study's methods: Nucleated cell number was recorded as an estimate derived from reference gene primer amplification. Only in-frame clones appear in the TCRdb table, and some are missing; sequencing was by immunoSEQ multiplex PCR. Clone size and V and J calls were adopted from that table, with D and trimming inferred from the DNA. Here the sample spans some 270,000 clones, roughly 85% being singletons. This TCR was sampled from a woman in her fifties or sixties with acute COVID-19. The specimen was PBMCs or T cells enriched from blood (not recorded which). V is TRBV9 and J is TRBJ2-3; 8 nucleotides align to TRBD2. The CDR3 DNA is TGTGCCAGCAGCGTAGGGGTAACGGGGGGGCCCGTAGATACGCAGTATTTT. Translation gives CASSVGVTGGPVDTQYF.